This T cell receptor (beta chain) was retrieved from a study of blood T cell repertoires in COVID-19. Looking at the study overall: COVID-19 samples collected from the United States, Italy and Spain covered acute and convalescent phases. Sample material is recorded as cDNA or gDNA derived from T cells, B-cell-depleted T cells, or PBMCs.

As originally analysed: Reference gene primer amplification in the assay estimated nucleated cell counts. Clones were sequenced by immunoSEQ multiplex PCR, and TCRdb holds only the in-frame ones, with some missing. V and J calls and clone size are as listed in that table; D and trimming were resolved from the DNA. This table has tens of thousands of clones, 65% to 90% appearing once. V was clipped by 3 bases and J by 0 bases; unmatched bases: 8. Per the germline V gene, CDR1 is LNHDA and CDR2 is SQIVND (reference sequence). The CDR3 is made up of 18 amino acids. This receptor was taken from a woman aged 80 or over with active or convalescent COVID-19. Specimen: peripheral blood. The V gene is TRBV19, the J gene TRBJ2-1; 10 bases line up with TRBD2. CDR3 nucleotides: TGTGCCAGTAGTATCAGAACCCTAGCGGGGGACTCCTACAATGAGCAGTTCTTC. Amino acid sequence: CASSIRTLAGDSYNEQFF.